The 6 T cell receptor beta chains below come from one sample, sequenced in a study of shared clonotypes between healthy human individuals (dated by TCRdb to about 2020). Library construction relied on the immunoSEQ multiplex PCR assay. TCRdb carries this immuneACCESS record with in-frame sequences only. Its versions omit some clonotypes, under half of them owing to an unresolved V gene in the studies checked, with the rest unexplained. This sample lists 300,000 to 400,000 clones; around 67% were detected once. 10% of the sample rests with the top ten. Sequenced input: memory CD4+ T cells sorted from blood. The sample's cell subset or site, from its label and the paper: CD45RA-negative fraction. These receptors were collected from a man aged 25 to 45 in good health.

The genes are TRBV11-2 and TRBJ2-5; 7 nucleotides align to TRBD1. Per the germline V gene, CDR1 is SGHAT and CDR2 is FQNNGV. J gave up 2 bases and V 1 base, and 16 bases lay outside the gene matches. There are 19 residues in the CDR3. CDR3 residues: CASSLVGRGWDRLQETQYF. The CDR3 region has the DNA TGTGCCAGCAGCTTAGTTGGCCGGGGTTGGGACAGACTTCAAGAGACCCAGTACTTC.

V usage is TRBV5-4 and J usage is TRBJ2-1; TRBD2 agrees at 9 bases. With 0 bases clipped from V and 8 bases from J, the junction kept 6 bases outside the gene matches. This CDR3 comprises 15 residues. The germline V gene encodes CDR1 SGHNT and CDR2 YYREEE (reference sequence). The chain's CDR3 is CASSLDSGREHEQFF. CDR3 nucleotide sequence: TGTGCCAGCAGCTTGGATAGCGGGAGAGAGCATGAGCAGTTCTTC.

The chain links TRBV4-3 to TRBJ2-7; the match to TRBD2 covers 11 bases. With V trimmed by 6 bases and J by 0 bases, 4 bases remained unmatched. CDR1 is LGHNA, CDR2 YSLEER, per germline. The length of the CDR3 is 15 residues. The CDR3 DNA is TGCGCCAGCAGTACACTAGCGGGGGACTCCTACGAGCAGTACTTC. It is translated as CASSTLAGDSYEQYF.

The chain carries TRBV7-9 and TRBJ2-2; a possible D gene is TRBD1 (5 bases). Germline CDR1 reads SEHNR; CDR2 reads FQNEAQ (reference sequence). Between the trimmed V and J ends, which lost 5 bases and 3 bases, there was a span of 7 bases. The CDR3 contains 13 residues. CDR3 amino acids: CASSRRDTGELFF. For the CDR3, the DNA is TGTGCCAGCAGCCGCAGGGACACCGGGGAGCTGTTTTTT.

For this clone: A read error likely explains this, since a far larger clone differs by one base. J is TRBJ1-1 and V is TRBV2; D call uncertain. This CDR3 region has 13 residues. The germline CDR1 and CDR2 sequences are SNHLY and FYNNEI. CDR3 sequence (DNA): TGTGCCAGCGGTGAAGGCCCAGGCACTGAAGCTTTCTTT. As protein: CASGEGPGTEAFF.

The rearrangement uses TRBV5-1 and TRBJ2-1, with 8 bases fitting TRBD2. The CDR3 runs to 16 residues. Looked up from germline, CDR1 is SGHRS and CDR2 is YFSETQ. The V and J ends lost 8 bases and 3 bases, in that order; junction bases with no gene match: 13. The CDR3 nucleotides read TGCGCCAGTACCCCTAGTGAGCGGGAGTTCTACAATGAGCAGTTCTTC. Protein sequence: CASTPSEREFYNEQFF.